This passage covers 14 T cell receptor beta chains from one sample sequenced in a study of CD8 T cells in ankylosing spondylitis. TCRdb independently ran MiXCR on the 5' RACE reads; one entry per CDR3 protein. The data show around 53,000 distinct CDR3 sequences, about 7.8% seen once. Sequenced input: blood, either unsorted or a sorted T cell fraction (not recorded which). The receptors shown here come from a female donor with ankylosing spondylitis or in good health (not recorded which).

This clonotype was counted ten times or more. The V call is TRBV6-5, the J call TRBJ2-5, with TRBD2 matching over 10 bases. V shed 0 bases and J 5 bases; nucleotides not matched to a gene: 18. The V gene's germline CDR1 is MNHEY and CDR2 SVGAGI. This CDR3 is 20 amino acids long. The CDR3 here is CASSYSILAGARDHSETQYF. The CDR3 region has the DNA TGTGCCAGCAGTTACTCGATCCTAGCGGGGGCGCGAGACCATTCTGAGACCCAGTACTTC.

This clonotype was counted ten times or more. The J gene is TRBJ2-1, the V gene TRBV6-1; 7 bases align to TRBD1. The CDR3 sequence is 14 residues long. CDR1 is MNHNS, CDR2 SASEGT, per germline. Losses at the gene ends were 5 bases for V and 5 bases for J; bases not matched to a gene: 6. The CDR3 loop reads CASSKPTGDNEQFF. CDR3 bases: TGTGCCAGCAGTAAGCCTACAGGGGACAATGAGCAGTTCTTC.

This clonotype was picked up many times. The chain uses TRBV6-4 and TRBJ1-1, with D perhaps TRBD1 (5 bases). Germline V gene lookup returns CDR1 MRHNA and CDR2 SNTAGT. The CDR3 has 14 amino acids. Deletions cut 3 bases from V and 6 bases from J, with 14 bases between. Here the CDR3 reads CASSERPGRAEAFF. CDR3 sequence (DNA): TGTGCCAGCAGTGAAAGGCCAGGGAGGGCTGAAGCTTTCTTT.

Ten or more counts support this clonotype. The chain carries TRBV6-5 and TRBJ1-5; no clear D. This CDR3 comprises 13 residues. CDR1 and CDR2 from the germline V gene are MNHEY and SVGAGI. V gave up 1 base and J gave up 6 bases, with 7 bases separating them. The CDR3 coding sequence is TGTGCCAGCAGTTACTTTCCTGGTCAGCCCCAGCATTTT. It codes for CASSYFPGQPQHF.

This clonotype was seen ten or more times. This rearrangement joins TRBV28 to TRBJ2-7; weak D call: TRBD1 (6 bases). Germline V gives CDR1 MDHEN, CDR2 SYDVKM. V shed 4 bases and J shed 2 bases, with 9 bases lying between them. This CDR3 region has 13 residues. The CDR3 sequence: CASSSGQTYEQYV. The CDR3 region has the DNA TGTGCCAGCAGTTCCGGACAGACCTACGAGCAGTACGTC.

This clonotype was detected ten times or more. The chain recombines TRBV5-1 with TRBJ2-7; the match to TRBD2 covers 8 bases. V trimming: 4 bases; J trimming: 2 bases; junction bases outside the gene matches: 2. Germline CDR1 reads SGHRS; CDR2 reads YFSETQ. There are 13 residues in the CDR3. CDR3 in amino acids: CASSLTSAYEQYF. The CDR3 bases are TGCGCCAGCAGCCTGACTAGCGCCTACGAGCAGTACTTC.

This clonotype was observed many times. This CDR3 is CASAGQPDNEQFF. The CDR3 DNA reads TGCGCCAGCGCGGGACAGCCCGACAATGAGCAGTTCTTC. The chain employs TRBV5-1 and TRBJ2-1; perhaps TRBD1 as D (7 bases). The CDR3 covers 13 residues. Germline values: CDR1 SGHRS, CDR2 YFSETQ. With 7 bases removed from V and 5 bases from J, the gap between germline ends came to 13 bases.

This clonotype was found many times. The chain carries TRBV27 and TRBJ2-3; D gene ambiguous. Germline V gene data show CDR1 as MNHEY and CDR2 as SMNVEV (reference sequence). This CDR3 is 14 amino acids long. V was clipped by 8 bases and J by 0 bases, with 12 bases between them. CDR3 nucleotide sequence: TGTGCCAGCCATGGTGGTTTTAGCACAGATACGCAGTATTTT. It codes for CASHGGFSTDTQYF.

Ten or more counts support this clonotype. The genes are TRBV10-3 and TRBJ2-3; TRBD1 might be the D (6 bases). Germline CDR1 and CDR2: ENHRY and SYGVKD. Trimming cost V 3 bases and J 1 base, with 11 bases left between them. CDR3 length: 15 residues. The CDR3 is CAISDVNRGTDTQYF. The CDR3 region has the DNA TGTGCCATCAGTGACGTCAACAGGGGCACAGATACGCAGTATTTT.

In its sample, this clonotype was seen many times. The chain recombines TRBV18 with TRBJ1-4; D remains ambiguous. The CDR3 covers 13 residues. V was trimmed by 2 bases and J by 8 bases, leaving 9 bases between them. Germline CDR1 KGHSH, CDR2 LQKENI. CDR3 amino acids: CASSPGWTEKLFF. The CDR3 coding sequence is TGTGCCAGCTCACCAGGGTGGACGGAAAAACTGTTTTTT.

In this sample, this clonotype turned up many times. This sequence joins TRBV2 and TRBJ2-5, with D maybe TRBD1 (5 bases). Trimming stripped 4 bases from V and 1 base from J, with 7 bases between. The CDR3 contains 13 residues. The germline CDR1 and CDR2 sequences are SNHLY and FYNNEI. In DNA, the CDR3 is TGTGCCAGCAGTGGACAGTTCCAAGAGACCCAGTACTTC. It specifies CASSGQFQETQYF.

This clonotype was observed at least ten times. The CDR3 nucleotides read TGTGCCAGCAGCCCACTAGCGGGGGGCTCCTACGAGCAGTACTTC. Translated: CASSPLAGGSYEQYF. This chain connects TRBV6-1 to TRBJ2-7; TRBD2 matches at 12 bases. CDR3 length: 15 residues. Looked up from germline, CDR1 is MNHNS and CDR2 is SASEGT. V dropped 6 bases and J dropped 0; count of bases not matched to a gene: 3.

The rearrangement joins TRBV5-1 to TRBJ2-1, with TRBD2 matching over 10 bases. CDR3 size: 15 residues. Germline loops: CDR1 SGHRS, CDR2 YFSETQ. V shed 2 bases and J 5 bases; nucleotides not matched to a gene: 4. CDR3 bases: TGCGCCAGCAGCTTCGGACTAGCGGTTGACAATGAGCAGTTCTTC. It yields the protein CASSFGLAVDNEQFF.

The gene calls are TRBV20-1 and TRBJ1-6; tentative D call: TRBD1 (5 bases). The CDR3 totals 14 residues. From germline, CDR1 is DFQATT and CDR2 SNEGSKA (reference sequence). V shed 5 bases and J shed 4 bases, with 12 bases lying between them. The CDR3 DNA sequence: TGCAGTGCTTCGCGGGGGACTTATAATTCACCCCTCCACTTT. Its protein product is CSASRGTYNSPLHF.